This note documents a single TCR beta chain sequence. What it binds is unknown. The data derive from a study of long-term antiretroviral therapy in people with HIV. Findings and limits, study-wide: Control repertoires displayed wider CDR3 length ranges than the HIV repertoires. Within the repertoire, clones expanded before ART were dominant at all time points.

The run of the v3.0 immunoSEQ assay was at survey level. This table comes from immunoSEQ multiplex PCR, and its TCRdb copy is limited to in-frame clones, with some not included. The sample consists of about 15,000 clones, around 80% of them appearing once. Sequences were derived from unsorted PBMCs, sampled 0.1 years after starting antiretroviral therapy. This TCR derives from a man aged 18-30 years with HIV.

In nucleotides, the CDR3 is TGTGCCAGCAGCTCACGACGGAGTATAAACAATGAGCAGTTCTTC. It codes for CASSSRRSINNEQFF. The rearrangement joins TRBV5-4 to TRBJ2-1; D is unresolved. Germline CDR1 reads SGHNT; CDR2 reads YYREEE (reference sequence). The CDR3 loop spans 15 amino acids. The V end was cut by 3 bases, the J end by 5 bases, with 15 bases between.